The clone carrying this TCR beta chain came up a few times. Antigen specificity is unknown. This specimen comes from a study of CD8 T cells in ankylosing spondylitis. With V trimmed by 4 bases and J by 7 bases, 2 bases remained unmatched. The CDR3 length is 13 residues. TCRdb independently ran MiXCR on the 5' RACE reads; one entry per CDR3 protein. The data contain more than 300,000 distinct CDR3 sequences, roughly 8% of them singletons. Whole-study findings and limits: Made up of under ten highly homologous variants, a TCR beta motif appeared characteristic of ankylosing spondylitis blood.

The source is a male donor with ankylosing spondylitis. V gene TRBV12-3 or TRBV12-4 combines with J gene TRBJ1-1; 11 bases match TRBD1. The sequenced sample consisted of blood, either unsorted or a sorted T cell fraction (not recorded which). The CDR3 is CASSWTGGNEAFF. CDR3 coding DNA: TGTGCCAGCAGTTGGACAGGGGGCAATGAAGCTTTCTTT.